The present T cell receptor beta chain was sequenced within a study of blood T cells in healthy people across ages. The germline V gene has CDR1 SGHNT and CDR2 YYREEE (reference sequence). This CDR3 region has 15 residues. V was trimmed by 4 bases and J by 2 bases, leaving 13 bases between them. The authors ran a second PCR of roughly 6 to 12 cycles using a sample-barcoded 5' primer and a J-beta primer mix. TCRdb re-called the 5' RACE reads through MiXCR, storing one row per CDR3 protein. This sample has roughly 1.4 million distinct CDR3 sequences, with 59% found just once. This chain connects TRBV5-4 to TRBJ2-1, with D maybe TRBD2 (6 bases). Material for sequencing was blood. The TCR sequence derives from a man younger than 30 in good health. The CDR3 protein is CASSPMGTPYNEQFF. In nucleotides, the CDR3 is TGTGCCAGCAGCCCGATGGGGACTCCCTACAATGAGCAGTTCTTC. The full variable domain, rest sourced from reference TRBV5-4 and TRBJ2-1, is ETGVTQSPTHLIKTRGQQVTLRCSSQSGHNTVSWYQQALGQGPQFIFQYYREEENGRGNFPPRFSGLQFPNYSSELNVNALELDDSALYLCASSPMGTPYNEQFFGPGTRLTVL.